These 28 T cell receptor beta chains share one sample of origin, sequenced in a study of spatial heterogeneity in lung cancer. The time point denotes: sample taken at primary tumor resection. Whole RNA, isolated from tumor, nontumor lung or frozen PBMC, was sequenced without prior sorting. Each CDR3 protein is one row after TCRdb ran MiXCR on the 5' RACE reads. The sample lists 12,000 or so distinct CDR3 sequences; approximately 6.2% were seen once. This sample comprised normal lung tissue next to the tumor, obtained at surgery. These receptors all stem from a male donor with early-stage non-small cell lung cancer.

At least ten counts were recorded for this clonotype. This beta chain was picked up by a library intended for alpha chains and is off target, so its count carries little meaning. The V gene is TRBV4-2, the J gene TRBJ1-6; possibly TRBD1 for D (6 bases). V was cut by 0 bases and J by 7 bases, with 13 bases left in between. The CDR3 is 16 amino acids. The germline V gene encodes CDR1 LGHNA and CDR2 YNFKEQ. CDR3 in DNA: TGTGCCAGCAGCCAAGATAGGACAGTTCTCAATTCACCCCTCCACTTT. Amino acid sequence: CASSQDRTVLNSPLHF.

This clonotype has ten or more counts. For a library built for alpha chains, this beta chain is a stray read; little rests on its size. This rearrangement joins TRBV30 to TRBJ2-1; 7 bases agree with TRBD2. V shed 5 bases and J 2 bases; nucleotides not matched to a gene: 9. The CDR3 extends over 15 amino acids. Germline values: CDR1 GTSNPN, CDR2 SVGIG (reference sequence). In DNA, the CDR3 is TGTGCCTGGGGAAAGGGGCTAGCGGCCTACAATGAGCAGTTCTTC. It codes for CAWGKGLAAYNEQFF.

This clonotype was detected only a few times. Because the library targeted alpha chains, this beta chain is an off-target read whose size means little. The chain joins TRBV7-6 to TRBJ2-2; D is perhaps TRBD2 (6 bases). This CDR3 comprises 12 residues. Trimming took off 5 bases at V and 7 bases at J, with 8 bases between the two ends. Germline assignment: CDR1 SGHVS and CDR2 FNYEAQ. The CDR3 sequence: CASSPGGGELFF. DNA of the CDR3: TGTGCCAGCAGCCCCGGGGGCGGGGAGCTGTTTTTT.

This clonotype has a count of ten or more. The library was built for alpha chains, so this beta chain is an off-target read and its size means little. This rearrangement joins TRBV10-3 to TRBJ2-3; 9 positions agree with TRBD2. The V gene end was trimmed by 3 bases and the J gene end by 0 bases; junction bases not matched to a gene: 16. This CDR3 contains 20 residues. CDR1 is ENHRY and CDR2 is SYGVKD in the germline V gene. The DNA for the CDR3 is TGTGCCATCAGTGACCCCGGGGGGATAGCGGGAGCGCAAAGCACAGATACGCAGTATTTT. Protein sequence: CAISDPGGIAGAQSTDTQYF.

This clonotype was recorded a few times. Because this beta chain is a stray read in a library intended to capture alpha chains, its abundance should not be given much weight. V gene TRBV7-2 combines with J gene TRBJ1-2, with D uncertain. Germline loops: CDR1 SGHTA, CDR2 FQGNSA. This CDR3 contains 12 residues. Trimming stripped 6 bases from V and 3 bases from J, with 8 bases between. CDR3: CASRAGYYGYTF. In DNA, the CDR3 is TGTGCCAGCAGGGCGGGGTACTATGGCTACACCTTC.

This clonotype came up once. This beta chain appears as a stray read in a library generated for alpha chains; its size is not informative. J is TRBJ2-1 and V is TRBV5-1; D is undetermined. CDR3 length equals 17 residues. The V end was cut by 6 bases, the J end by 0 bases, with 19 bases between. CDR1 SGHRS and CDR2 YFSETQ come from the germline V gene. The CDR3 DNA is TGCGCCAGCACCCGAGAACTGCGCAGAGACTCCTACAATGAGCAGTTCTTC. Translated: CASTRELRRDSYNEQFF. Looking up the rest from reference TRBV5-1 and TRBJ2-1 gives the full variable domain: KAGVTQTPRYLIKTRGQQVTLSCSPISGHRSVSWYQQTPGQGLQFLFEYFSETQRNKGNFPGRFSGRQFSNSRSEMNVSTLELGDSALYLCASTRELRRDSYNEQFFGPGTRLTVL.

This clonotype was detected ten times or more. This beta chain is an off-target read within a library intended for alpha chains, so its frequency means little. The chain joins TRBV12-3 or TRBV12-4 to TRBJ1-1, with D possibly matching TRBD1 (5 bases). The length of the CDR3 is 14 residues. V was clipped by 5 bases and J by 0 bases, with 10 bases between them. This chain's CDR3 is CASSPRGMNTEAFF. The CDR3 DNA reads TGTGCCAGCAGTCCCCGGGGGATGAACACTGAAGCTTTCTTT.

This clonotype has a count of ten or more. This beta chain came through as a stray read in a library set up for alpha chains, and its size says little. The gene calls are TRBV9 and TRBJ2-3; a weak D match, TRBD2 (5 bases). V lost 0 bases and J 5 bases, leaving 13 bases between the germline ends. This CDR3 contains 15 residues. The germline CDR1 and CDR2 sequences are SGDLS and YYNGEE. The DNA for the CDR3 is TGTGCCAGCAGCGTAGACACGGGATCGGTAGATACGCAGTATTTT. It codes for CASSVDTGSVDTQYF.

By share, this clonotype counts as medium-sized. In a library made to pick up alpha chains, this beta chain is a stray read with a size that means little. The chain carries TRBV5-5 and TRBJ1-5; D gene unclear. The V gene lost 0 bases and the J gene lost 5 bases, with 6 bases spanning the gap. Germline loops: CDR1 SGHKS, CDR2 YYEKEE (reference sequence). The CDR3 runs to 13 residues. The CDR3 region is CASSLEVDQPQHF. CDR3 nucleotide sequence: TGTGCCAGCAGCTTGGAGGTAGATCAGCCCCAGCATTTT.

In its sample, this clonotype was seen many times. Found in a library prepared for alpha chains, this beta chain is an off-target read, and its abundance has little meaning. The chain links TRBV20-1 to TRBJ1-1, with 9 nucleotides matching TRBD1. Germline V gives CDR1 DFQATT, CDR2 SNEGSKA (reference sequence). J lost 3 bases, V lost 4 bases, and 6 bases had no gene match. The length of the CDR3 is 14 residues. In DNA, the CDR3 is TGCAGTGCTACCCTGGGACAGGGTGACACTGAAGCTTTCTTT. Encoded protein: CSATLGQGDTEAFF.

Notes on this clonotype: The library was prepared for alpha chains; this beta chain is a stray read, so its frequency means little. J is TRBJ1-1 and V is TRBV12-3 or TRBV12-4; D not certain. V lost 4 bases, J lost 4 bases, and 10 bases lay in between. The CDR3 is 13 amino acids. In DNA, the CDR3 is TGTGCCAGCAGTTCCTATTCTGCCACTGAAGCTTTCTTT. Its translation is CASSSYSATEAFF.

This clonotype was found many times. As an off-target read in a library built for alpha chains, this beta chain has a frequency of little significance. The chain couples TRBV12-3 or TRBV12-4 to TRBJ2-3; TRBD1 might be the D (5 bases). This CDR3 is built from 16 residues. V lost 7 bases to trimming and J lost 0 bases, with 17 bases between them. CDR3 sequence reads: CASTLTTTVSTDTQYF. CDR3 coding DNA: TGTGCCAGCACCCTTACTACGACAGTGAGCACAGATACGCAGTATTTT.

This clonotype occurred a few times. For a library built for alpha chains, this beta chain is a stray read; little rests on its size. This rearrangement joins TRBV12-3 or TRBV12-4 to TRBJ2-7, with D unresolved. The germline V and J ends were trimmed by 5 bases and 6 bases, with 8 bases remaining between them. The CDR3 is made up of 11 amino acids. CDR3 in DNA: TGTGCCAGCAGTGAAAGGTCCGAGCAGTACTTC. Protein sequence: CASSERSEQYF.

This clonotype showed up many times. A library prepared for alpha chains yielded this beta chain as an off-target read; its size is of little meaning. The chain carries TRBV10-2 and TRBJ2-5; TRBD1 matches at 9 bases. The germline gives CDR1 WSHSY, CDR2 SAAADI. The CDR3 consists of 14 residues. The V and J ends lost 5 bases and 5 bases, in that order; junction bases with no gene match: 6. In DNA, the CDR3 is TGCGCCAGCAGTCTATGGACAGGGGACGAGACCCAGTACTTC. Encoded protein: CASSLWTGDETQYF.

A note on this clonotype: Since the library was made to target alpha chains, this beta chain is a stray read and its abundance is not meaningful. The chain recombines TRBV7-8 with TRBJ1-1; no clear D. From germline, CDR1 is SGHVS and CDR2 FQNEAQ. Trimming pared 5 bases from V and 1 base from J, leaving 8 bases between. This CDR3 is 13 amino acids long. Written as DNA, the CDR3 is TGTGCCAGCAGCGCCTGGGGGAACACTGAAGCTTTCTTT. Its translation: CASSAWGNTEAFF.

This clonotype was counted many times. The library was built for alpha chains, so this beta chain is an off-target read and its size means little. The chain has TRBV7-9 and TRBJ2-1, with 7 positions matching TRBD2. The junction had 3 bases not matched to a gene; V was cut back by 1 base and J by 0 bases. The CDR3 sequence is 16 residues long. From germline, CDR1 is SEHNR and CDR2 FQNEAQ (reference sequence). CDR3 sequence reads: CASSLGWDYSYNEQFF. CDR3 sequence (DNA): TGTGCCAGCAGCTTAGGCTGGGACTACTCCTACAATGAGCAGTTCTTC. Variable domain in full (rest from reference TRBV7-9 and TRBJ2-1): DTGVSQNPRHKITKRGQNVTFRCDPISEHNRLYWYRQTLGQGPEFLTYFQNEAQLEKSRLLSDRFSAERPKGSFSTLEIQRTEQGDSAMYLCASSLGWDYSYNEQFFGPGTRLTVL.

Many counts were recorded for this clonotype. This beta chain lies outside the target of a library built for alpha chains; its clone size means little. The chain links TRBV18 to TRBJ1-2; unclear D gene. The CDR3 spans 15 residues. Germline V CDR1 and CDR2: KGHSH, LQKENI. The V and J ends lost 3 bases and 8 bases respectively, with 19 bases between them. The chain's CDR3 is CASSPPGGGGKGYTF. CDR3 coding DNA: TGTGCCAGCTCACCCCCCGGAGGAGGTGGGAAGGGCTACACCTTC.

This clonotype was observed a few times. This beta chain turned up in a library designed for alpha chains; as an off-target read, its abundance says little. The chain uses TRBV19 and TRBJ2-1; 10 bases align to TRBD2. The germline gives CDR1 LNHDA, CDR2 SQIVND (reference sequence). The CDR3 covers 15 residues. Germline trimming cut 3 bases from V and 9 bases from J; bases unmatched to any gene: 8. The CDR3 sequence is CASSIKSGRGIEQFF. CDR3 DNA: TGTGCCAGTAGTATTAAGAGCGGGAGGGGTATTGAGCAGTTCTTC.

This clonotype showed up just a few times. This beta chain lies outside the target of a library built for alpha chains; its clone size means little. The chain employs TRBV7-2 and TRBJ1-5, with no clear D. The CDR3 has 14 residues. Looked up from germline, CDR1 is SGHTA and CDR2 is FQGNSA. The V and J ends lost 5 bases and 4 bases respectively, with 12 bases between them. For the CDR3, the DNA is TGTGCCAGCAGCGCCGGCAGCCCTAATCAGCCCCAGCATTTT. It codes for CASSAGSPNQPQHF.

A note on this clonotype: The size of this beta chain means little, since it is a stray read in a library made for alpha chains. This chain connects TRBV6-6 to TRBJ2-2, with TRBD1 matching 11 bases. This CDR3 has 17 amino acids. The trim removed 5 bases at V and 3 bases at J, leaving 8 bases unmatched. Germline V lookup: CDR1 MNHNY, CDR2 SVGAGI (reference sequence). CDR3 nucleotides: TGTGCCAGCAGTACTACCGGGACAGGGGGGGACACCGGGGAGCTGTTTTTT. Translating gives CASSTTGTGGDTGELFF.

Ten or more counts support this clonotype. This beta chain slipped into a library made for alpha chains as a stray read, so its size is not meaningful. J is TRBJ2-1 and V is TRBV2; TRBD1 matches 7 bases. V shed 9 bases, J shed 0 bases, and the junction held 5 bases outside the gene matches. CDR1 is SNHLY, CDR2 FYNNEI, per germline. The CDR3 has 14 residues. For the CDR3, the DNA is TGTGCCAGAACCCGGGACAGCTCCTACAATGAGCAGTTCTTC. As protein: CARTRDSSYNEQFF.

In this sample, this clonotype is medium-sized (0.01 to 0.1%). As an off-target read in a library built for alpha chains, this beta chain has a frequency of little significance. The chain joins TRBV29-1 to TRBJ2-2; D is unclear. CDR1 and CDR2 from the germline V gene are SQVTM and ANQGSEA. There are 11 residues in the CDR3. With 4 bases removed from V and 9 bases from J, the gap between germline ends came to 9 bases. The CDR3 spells CSVVADWELFF. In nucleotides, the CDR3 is TGCAGCGTTGTAGCTGACTGGGAGCTGTTTTTT.

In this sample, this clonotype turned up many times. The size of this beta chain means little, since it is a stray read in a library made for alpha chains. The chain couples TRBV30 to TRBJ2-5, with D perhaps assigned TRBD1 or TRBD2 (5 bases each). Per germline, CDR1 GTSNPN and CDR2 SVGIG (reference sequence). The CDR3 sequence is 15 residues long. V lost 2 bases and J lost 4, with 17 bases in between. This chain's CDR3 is CAWSKGNTLAETQYF. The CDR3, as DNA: TGTGCCTGGAGTAAGGGGAATACGCTAGCAGAGACCCAGTACTTC.

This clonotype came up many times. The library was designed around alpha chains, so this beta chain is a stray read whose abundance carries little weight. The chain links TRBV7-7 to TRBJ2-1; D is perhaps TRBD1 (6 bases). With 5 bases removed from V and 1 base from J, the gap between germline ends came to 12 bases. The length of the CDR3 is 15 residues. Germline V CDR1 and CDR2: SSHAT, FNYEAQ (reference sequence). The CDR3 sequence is CASSVGHQSYNEQFF. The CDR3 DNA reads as TGTGCCAGCAGCGTGGGACACCAATCCTACAATGAGCAGTTCTTC.

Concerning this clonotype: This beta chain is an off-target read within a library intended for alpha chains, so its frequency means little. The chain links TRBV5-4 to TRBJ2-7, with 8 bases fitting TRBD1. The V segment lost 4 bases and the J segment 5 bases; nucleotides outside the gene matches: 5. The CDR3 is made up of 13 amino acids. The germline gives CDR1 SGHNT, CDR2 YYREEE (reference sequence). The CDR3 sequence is CASSRGQAHEQYF. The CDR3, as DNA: TGTGCCAGCAGCCGGGGACAGGCCCACGAGCAGTACTTC.

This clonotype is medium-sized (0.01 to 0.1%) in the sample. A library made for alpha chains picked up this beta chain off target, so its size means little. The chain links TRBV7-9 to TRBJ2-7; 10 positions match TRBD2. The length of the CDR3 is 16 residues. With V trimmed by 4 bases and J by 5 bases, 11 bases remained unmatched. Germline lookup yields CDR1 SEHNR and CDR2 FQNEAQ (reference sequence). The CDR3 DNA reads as TGTGCCAGCAGCTCCCTTGGGCTAGCGGGAGAGAACGAGCAGTACTTC. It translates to CASSSLGLAGENEQYF.

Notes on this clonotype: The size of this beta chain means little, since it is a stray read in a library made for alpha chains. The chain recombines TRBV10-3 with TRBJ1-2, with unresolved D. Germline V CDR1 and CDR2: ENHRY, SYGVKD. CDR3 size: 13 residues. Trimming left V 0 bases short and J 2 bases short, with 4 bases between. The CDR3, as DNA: TGTGCCATCAGTGAGTCCGGGAACTATGGCTACACCTTC. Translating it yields CAISESGNYGYTF.

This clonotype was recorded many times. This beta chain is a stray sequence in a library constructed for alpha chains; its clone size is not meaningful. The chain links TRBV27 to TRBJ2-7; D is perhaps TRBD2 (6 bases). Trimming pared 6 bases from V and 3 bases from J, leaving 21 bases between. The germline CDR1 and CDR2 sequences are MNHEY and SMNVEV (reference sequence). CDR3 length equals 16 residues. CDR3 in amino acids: CASRRSSAGLDYEQYF. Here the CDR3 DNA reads TGTGCCAGCAGGCGGTCTAGCGCCGGGTTGGACTACGAGCAGTACTTC.